This TCR beta chain was sequenced for a study of shared clonotypes between healthy human individuals. General observations from the study: Only blood samples were collected, and tissue repertoires likely differ. The study found about 4.6% of naive CD4 clonotypes shared across a handful of donors.

The table came from immunoSEQ multiplex PCR; TCRdb's copy has only in-frame clones and leaves some out. This sample carries 650,000 to 700,000 clones, less than 95% of them seen once, and the ten largest clones take around a third. On this clone itself: No antigen is known for it.

The TCR sequence derives from a man between 18 and 29 years old in good health. Some clones in this sample may be carry-over from other donors' samples. The sample was memory CD8+ T cells from PBMCs. The subset here: CD45RO+ cells pooled with CCR7-negative TemRA cells.

Written as DNA, the CDR3 is TGTGCCACCACGGGGGCATTTGCCTCCGGAAACACCATATATTTT. This gives the protein CATTGAFASGNTIYF. This chain connects TRBV19 to TRBJ1-3; the D gene is possibly TRBD1 (6 bases). Trimming shortened V by 10 bases and J by 4 bases, and 20 bases separated the two germline ends. Germline V gene lookup returns CDR1 LNHDA and CDR2 SQIVND (reference sequence). The CDR3 covers 15 residues.